This TCR beta chain was recovered during a study of identical twins. The CDR3 sequence is 14 residues long. The J segment lost 10 bases and the V segment lost 3 bases, leaving 6 bases of the junction unmatched. CDR1 is MNHEY and CDR2 is SVGEGT in the germline V gene. This clonotype was seen more than once but under ten times. TCRdb re-analysed the 5' RACE reads in MiXCR, keeping a single row per CDR3 protein. Seen here are roughly 750,000 distinct CDR3 sequences, approximately 22% observed once, and the top ten hold 4.3%. The sample was also reused in another study, on T cells expressing NK-cell markers.

The source material was PBMCs. The receptor was derived from a woman between 18 and 30 years old in good health. The chain employs TRBV6-2 or TRBV6-3 and TRBJ2-1, with 10 nucleotides matching TRBD2. DNA for the CDR3: TGTGCCAGCAGTTATGGGCTAGCGGGAGACGAGCAGTTCTTC. It specifies CASSYGLAGDEQFF.